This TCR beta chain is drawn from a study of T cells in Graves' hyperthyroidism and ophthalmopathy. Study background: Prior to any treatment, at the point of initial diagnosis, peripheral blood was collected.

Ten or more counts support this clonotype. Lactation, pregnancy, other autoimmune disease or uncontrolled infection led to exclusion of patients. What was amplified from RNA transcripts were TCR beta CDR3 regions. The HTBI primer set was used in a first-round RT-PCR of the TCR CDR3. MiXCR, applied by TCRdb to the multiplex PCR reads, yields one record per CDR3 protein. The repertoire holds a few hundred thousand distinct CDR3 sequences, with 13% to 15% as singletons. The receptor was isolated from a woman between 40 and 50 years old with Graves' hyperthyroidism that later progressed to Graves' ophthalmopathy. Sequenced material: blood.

The CDR3 sequence: CASRSISTPAGDEQYF. CDR3 sequence (DNA): TGTGCCAGCAGGTCAATCTCGACTCCTGCTGGGGACGAGCAGTACTTC. The rearrangement joins TRBV27 to TRBJ2-7, with D hard to call. V gave up 6 bases and J gave up 5 bases, with 23 bases separating them. The CDR3 is 16 amino acids. CDR1 is MNHEY and CDR2 is SMNVEV in the germline V gene (reference sequence).